This T cell receptor beta chain was sequenced for a study of blood T cell repertoires in COVID-19. Using immunoSEQ multiplex PCR, the repertoire was profiled, and TCRdb retains in-frame clones only, with some absent. The sample has 20,000 to 30,000 clones, around 94% seen once; the top ten hold roughly 7.4%. Germline values: CDR1 SGHNT, CDR2 YYREEE (reference sequence). The CDR3 has 13 amino acids. Trimming stripped 1 base from V and 4 bases from J, with 6 bases between. J is TRBJ1-3 and V is TRBV5-4; D is ambiguous. The sequence came from a human donor in a cohort sampled during active COVID-19. The specimen sequenced was peripheral blood. CDR3 DNA: TGTGCCAGCAGCTTGAACGGGGGAAACACCATATATTTT. Protein product: CASSLNGGNTIYF.